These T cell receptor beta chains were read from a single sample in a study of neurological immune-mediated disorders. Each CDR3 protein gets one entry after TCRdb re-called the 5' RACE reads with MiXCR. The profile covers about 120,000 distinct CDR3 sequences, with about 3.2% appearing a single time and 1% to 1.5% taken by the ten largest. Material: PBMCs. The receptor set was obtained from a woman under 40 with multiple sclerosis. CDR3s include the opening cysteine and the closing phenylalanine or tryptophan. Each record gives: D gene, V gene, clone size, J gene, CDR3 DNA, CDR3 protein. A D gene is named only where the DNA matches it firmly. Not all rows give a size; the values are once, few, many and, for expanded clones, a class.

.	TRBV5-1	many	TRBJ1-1	TGCGCCAGCAGCTTGGGGTCCTGGGTAGAGAACACTGAAGCTTTCTTT	CASSLGSWVENTEAFF
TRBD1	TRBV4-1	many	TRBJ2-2	TGCGCCAGCAGCCGAGGACAGGGGGCGATCACCGGGGAGCTGTTTTTT	CASSRGQGAITGELFF
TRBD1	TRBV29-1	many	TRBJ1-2	TGCAGCGTTGAAGGACGGACAGGGGCGGGCTACACCTTC	CSVEGRTGAGYTF
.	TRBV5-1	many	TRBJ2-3	TGCGCCAGCAGCTTGAGTCCGGGGCGCACAGATACGCAGTATTTT	CASSLSPGRTDTQYF
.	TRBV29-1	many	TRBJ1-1	TGCAGCGTCTATGGACAGTCGAACACTGAAGCTTTCTTT	CSVYGQSNTEAFF
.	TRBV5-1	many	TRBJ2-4	TGCGCCAGCAGCTTGCCACACCCAGCACCCAAAAACATTCAGTACTTC	CASSLPHPAPKNIQYF
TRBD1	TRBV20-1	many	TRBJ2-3	TGCAGTGCTTCGGACAGGATATTCACAGATACGCAGTATTTT	CSASDRIFTDTQYF
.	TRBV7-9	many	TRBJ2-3	TGTGCCAGCAGCTTACGGGAGATCACAGATACGCAGTATTTT	CASSLREITDTQYF
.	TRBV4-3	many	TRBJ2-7	TGCGCCAGCAGCCACGCGGAGGGGGCCTACGAGCAGTACTTC	CASSHAEGAYEQYF
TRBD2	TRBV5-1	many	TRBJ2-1	TGCGCCAGCAGCTGGATAGCGGGAGCCGGCTACAATGAGCAGTTCTTC	CASSWIAGAGYNEQFF
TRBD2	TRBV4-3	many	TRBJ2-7	TGCGCCAGCAGCCAAGATTGGAGAGCCGGGGAGGGGGAGCAGTACTTC	CASSQDWRAGEGEQYF
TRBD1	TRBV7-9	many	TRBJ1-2	TGTGCCTGCAAGGGGACAGGGGAGGGCTACACCTTC	CACKGTGEGYTF
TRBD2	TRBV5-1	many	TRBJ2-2	TGCGCCAGCAGCTTCGGACTAGCGGGAGCACTTCACACCGGGGAGCTGTTTTTT	CASSFGLAGALHTGELFF
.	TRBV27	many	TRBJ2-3	TGTGCCAGCAGTCTACAGGGGCGGGGGCCAGATACGCAGTATTTT	CASSLQGRGPDTQYF
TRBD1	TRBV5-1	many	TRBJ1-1	TGCGCCAGCAGCCTAGACAGGGTAACCACTGAAGCTTTCTTT	CASSLDRVTTEAFF
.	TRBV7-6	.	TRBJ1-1	TGTGCCAGCAGCCAAACAGGACAACTCACTGAAGCTTTCTTT	CASSQTGQLTEAFF
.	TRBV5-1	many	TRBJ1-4	TGCGCCAGCAGCTCCGGCTCCGGATCTAATGAAAAACTGTTTTTT	CASSSGSGSNEKLFF
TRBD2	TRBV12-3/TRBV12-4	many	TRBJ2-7	TGTGCCAGCAGGTTGACTAGCGGGACTGTCGAGCAGTACTTC	CASRLTSGTVEQYF
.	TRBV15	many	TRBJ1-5	TGTGCCACCAGAGTAGGCCCGGGGAATCAGCCCCAGCATTTT	CATRVGPGNQPQHF
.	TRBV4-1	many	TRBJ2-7	TGCGCCAGCAGCCAAGTCGGCTTTTCCTACGAGCAGTACTTC	CASSQVGFSYEQYF
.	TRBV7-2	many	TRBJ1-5	TGTGCCAGCAGCTACTCCGGGACTTATAATCAGCCCCAGCATTTT	CASSYSGTYNQPQHF
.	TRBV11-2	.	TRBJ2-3	TGTGCCAGCAGCTCCGGGGCGGCAGATACGCAGTATTTT	CASSSGAADTQYF
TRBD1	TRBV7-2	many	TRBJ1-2	TGTGCCAGCAGCCGACTACAGGGGGCCAGTGGCTACACCTTC	CASSRLQGASGYTF
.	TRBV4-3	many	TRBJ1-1	TGCGCCAGCAGCCAACACCTACAGGACACTCTGGCTTTCTTT	CASSQHLQDTLAFF
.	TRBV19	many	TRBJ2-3	TGTGCCAGTAGTATTTATCGGGGGTACACAGATACGCAGTATTTT	CASSIYRGYTDTQYF
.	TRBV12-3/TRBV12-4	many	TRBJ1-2	TGTGCCAGCAGCTTAACTCTTTGGACGATAACCTTC	CASSLTLWTITF
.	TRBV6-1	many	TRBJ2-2	TGTGCCAGCAGTCGAGGGGTCACCACCGGGGAGCTGTTTTTT	CASSRGVTTGELFF
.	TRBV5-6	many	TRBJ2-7	TGTGCCAGCAGCCCGGACCTCTCCTACGAGCAGTACTTC	CASSPDLSYEQYF